This T cell receptor beta chain originates from a study of blood T cell repertoires in COVID-19. About the study: Sites across the United States, Italy and Spain contributed samples from acute and convalescent COVID-19. PBMCs, B-cell-depleted T cells, or T cells provided the cDNA or gDNA that made up the material.

Profiling relied on immunoSEQ multiplex PCR, and the TCRdb table lists in-frame clones only, not all of them. The sample lists about 350,000 clones, about 92% occurring once. Germline V lookup: CDR1 LNHNV, CDR2 YYDKDF (reference sequence). The V gene end was trimmed by 2 bases and the J gene end by 4 bases; junction bases not matched to a gene: 2. This CDR3 contains 14 residues. The sequence derives from a woman in her sixties or seventies with COVID-19, enrolled during active disease. The sequenced sample consisted of peripheral blood. The chain is built from TRBV15 and TRBJ1-3; TRBD1 aligns across 7 bases. CDR3 bases: TGTGCCACCAGCAGAAGGGGGCCCGGAAACACCATATATTTT. This encodes CATSRRGPGNTIYF.